The 11 T cell receptor beta chains presented below share a single source sample, sequenced in a study of T cell changes during pregnancy in multiple sclerosis. Some clones are missing from TCRdb's copy, which holds only in-frame ones; the method was immunoSEQ multiplex PCR. Counted here are approximately 45,000 clones, around 84% occurring once; the ten biggest clones make up around 0.65%. Here the sequenced sample was CD4+ T cells from peripheral blood mononuclear cells, taken before pregnancy. The receptors stem from a female donor with multiple sclerosis, enrolled in a pregnancy study.

This chain joins TRBV19 and TRBJ1-2, with 9 bases aligning to TRBD1. The CDR3 totals 18 residues. The germline V gene encodes CDR1 LNHDA and CDR2 SQIVND (reference sequence). V was pared by 7 bases and J by 3 bases, with 18 bases of the junction left unmatched. For the CDR3, the DNA is TGTGCCAGTACTCCAAGGGGGGTCCGGACAGGGGCCGACTATGGCTACACCTTC. Its protein product is CASTPRGVRTGADYGYTF.

The gene calls are TRBV5-1 and TRBJ2-1, with TRBD1 matching 8 bases. The CDR3 sequence is 14 residues long. J was trimmed by 6 bases and V by 2 bases; bases with no gene match: 4. Germline CDR1 SGHRS, CDR2 YFSETQ. As DNA, the CDR3 is TGCGCCAGCAGCTTCGGGACAGGTACCAATGAGCAGTTCTTC. It encodes CASSFGTGTNEQFF.

The CDR3 coding sequence is TGTGCCAGCAGTCCTTCCGGGACTGCCGAAATCACCATATATTTT. Its translation is CASSPSGTAEITIYF. The chain joins TRBV25-1 to TRBJ1-3; D may be TRBD1 (5 bases). CDR3 length: 15 amino acids. Trimming pared 5 bases from V and 9 bases from J, leaving 20 bases between. Germline CDR1 is MGHDK and CDR2 is SYGVNS.

This clone has more than one count but fewer than ten. This chain uses TRBV6-5 with TRBJ1-2, with D hard to call. In germline, CDR1 is MNHEY, CDR2 SVGAGI. V lost 2 bases and J lost 5, with 9 bases in between. The CDR3 sequence is 13 residues long. DNA of the CDR3: TGTGCCAGCAGTTACGAGGGAAGTTATGGCTACACCTTC. It yields the protein CASSYEGSYGYTF.

The genes are TRBV11-3 and TRBJ2-1, with 8 bases lining up with TRBD2. The CDR3 loop spans 15 amino acids. After removal of 2 bases from V and 4 bases from J, the junction contained 4 bases not matched to a gene. The germline V gene has CDR1 SGHNT and CDR2 YENEEA. Written as DNA, the CDR3 is TGTGCCAGCAGCTTATCGGGACTAGTTTACAATGAGCAGTTCTTC. Translating it yields CASSLSGLVYNEQFF.

V and J are TRBV4-1 and TRBJ2-7; 12 bases line up with TRBD2. V trimming: 1 base; J trimming: 4 bases; junction bases outside the gene matches: 5. This CDR3 has 16 residues. Germline V gives CDR1 MGHRA, CDR2 YSYEKL. CDR3 loop: CASSQAVTSGGYEQYF. The CDR3 DNA sequence: TGCGCCAGCAGCCAAGCCGTGACTAGCGGGGGTTACGAGCAGTACTTC.

As concerns this clone: Being one base from a much bigger clone, this may be a read error. The same CDR3 can be traced to other DNA sequences in this sample. The CDR3 region has the DNA TGCGCCAGTAGCCAAGATCGCGGGCAGAGCTACACCTTC. It yields the protein CASSQDRGQSYTF. The chain couples TRBV4-3 to TRBJ1-2; no clear D gene. Germline CDR1 LGHNA, CDR2 YSLEER. The CDR3 contains 13 residues.

CDR3 nucleotides: TGTGCCAGCAGCTTAGTGTGGGGAGGAGGCACTAATGAAAAACTGTTTTTT. Residues: CASSLVWGGGTNEKLFF. The chain has TRBV7-2 and TRBJ1-4; D is unclear. Germline lookup yields CDR1 SGHTA and CDR2 FQGNSA. Trimming took 1 base from V and 2 from J, leaving 14 bases between them. The CDR3 length is 17 residues.

This chain connects TRBV7-2 to TRBJ2-5; D is unclear. CDR1 and CDR2 (germline): SGHTA, FQGNSA. V lost 5 bases, J lost 5 bases, and 12 bases lay in between. The CDR3 runs to 13 residues. The CDR3: CASSTQAVETQYF. The CDR3 DNA follows: TGTGCCAGCAGCACCCAGGCAGTGGAGACCCAGTACTTC.

The chain links TRBV5-1 to TRBJ1-2; 11 bases match TRBD1. Germline CDR1 SGHRS, CDR2 YFSETQ. After removal of 4 bases from V and 4 bases from J, the junction contained 12 bases not matched to a gene. The CDR3 runs to 17 residues. Here the CDR3 reads CASSLRDRGLLVYGYTF. The CDR3 region has the DNA TGCGCCAGCAGCCTCCGGGACAGGGGGTTGCTGGTCTATGGCTACACCTTC.

V gene TRBV30 combines with J gene TRBJ2-5; TRBD2 agrees at 10 bases. CDR1 and CDR2 (germline): GTSNPN, SVGIG (reference sequence). The CDR3 is 15 amino acids. V gave up 4 bases and J gave up 5 bases; unmatched junction bases: 10. The CDR3 here is CAWTSGGHPRETQYF. In DNA, the CDR3 is TGTGCCTGGACTAGCGGGGGCCACCCGCGGGAGACCCAGTACTTC.